The 30 T cell receptor beta chains below all came from one sample that was sequenced in a study of identifying expanded T cells in peripheral blood. Sequencing used immunoSEQ multiplex PCR; TCRdb keeps in-frame clones, though not all of them. The table records about 91,000 clones, approximately 89% of them present only once. The material sequenced was blood. These TCRs come from a person aged 18-70 years in good health.

The rearrangement uses TRBV28 and TRBJ2-7; D may match TRBD1 or TRBD2 (5 bases each). This CDR3 comprises 15 residues. The V end was cut by 8 bases, the J end by 4 bases, with 21 bases between. CDR1 and CDR2 from the germline V gene are MDHEN and SYDVKM. The CDR3 spells CASGTGKYGIYEQYF. The DNA of the CDR3 is TGTGCCAGCGGGACGGGAAAGTATGGGATTTACGAGCAGTACTTC.

This clone was seen a single time. The chain has TRBV5-4 and TRBJ1-1; D is possibly TRBD1 (6 bases). V lost 4 bases, J lost 6 bases, and 16 bases lay in between. Germline V lookup: CDR1 SGHNT, CDR2 YYREEE (reference sequence). The CDR3 contains 14 residues. The CDR3: CASSPYVGGSEAFF. The CDR3 DNA is TGTGCCAGCAGCCCCTATGTAGGGGGATCTGAAGCTTTCTTT.

This sequence joins TRBV6-1 and TRBJ2-3; D call uncertain. Germline CDR1 and CDR2: MNHNS and SASEGT. The ends were cut back, 6 bases at V and 0 bases at J, with 10 bases in the middle. This CDR3 has 14 amino acids. The CDR3 nucleotides read TGTGCCAGCAGGGATCAAGTTAGCACAGATACGCAGTATTTT. It specifies CASRDQVSTDTQYF.

Notes on this clone: Given a far larger clone just one base away, this is likely a sequencing read error. The chain combines TRBV7-9 with TRBJ2-6; D is perhaps TRBD1 (6 bases). Germline assignment: CDR1 SEHNR and CDR2 FQNEAQ (reference sequence). V was cut by 6 bases and J by 0 bases, with 6 bases left in between. The CDR3 is 14 residues long. The CDR3 region has the DNA TGTGCCAGCAGGGACAGCTCTGGGGCCAACGTCCTGACTTTC. Translating gives CASRDSSGANVLTF. Together with reference TRBV7-9 and TRBJ2-6, the CDR3 gives the full variable domain: DTGVSQNPRHKITKRGQNVTFRCDPISEHNRLYWYRQTLGQGPEFLTYFQNEAQLEKSRLLSDRFSAERPKGSFSTLEIQRTEQGDSAMYLCASRDSSGANVLTFGAGSRLTVL.

The CDR3 DNA reads as TGTGCCAGCAGCTTAGTACCGGGAGGCCCCCAAGAGACCCAGTACTTC. Translation: CASSLVPGGPQETQYF. V usage is TRBV13 and J usage is TRBJ2-5; 7 bases line up with TRBD2. The germline gives CDR1 PRHDT, CDR2 FYEKMQ (reference sequence). This CDR3 is 16 amino acids long. J gave up 1 base and V 1 base, and 6 bases lay outside the gene matches.

This chain connects TRBV5-1 to TRBJ2-3; no firm D call. This CDR3 has 15 amino acids. Germline V gene sequence: CDR1 SGHRS, CDR2 YFSETQ. The germline V and J ends were trimmed by 0 bases and 5 bases, with 13 bases remaining between them. CDR3 DNA sequence: TGCGCCAGCAGCTTGGAGGGTGGGCGACTAGATACGCAGTATTTT. Translating gives CASSLEGGRLDTQYF.

The rearrangement joins TRBV29-1 to TRBJ1-4; TRBD1 aligns across 11 bases. J gave up 11 bases and V 4 bases, and 3 bases lay outside the gene matches. CDR1 SQVTM and CDR2 ANQGSEA come from the germline V gene. The length of the CDR3 is 12 residues. The CDR3 here is CSVGGQGEKLFF. As DNA, the CDR3 is TGCAGCGTTGGGGGACAGGGGGAGAAACTGTTTTTT.

This clone was seen at least ten times. The rearrangement uses TRBV5-4 and TRBJ2-7; 8 bases align to TRBD1. The CDR3 loop spans 14 amino acids. The V gene's germline CDR1 is SGHNT and CDR2 YYREEE (reference sequence). The ends lost 5 bases at V and 2 bases at J; junction bases unmatched: 6. This chain's CDR3 is CASSPDRVAYEQYF. The CDR3 DNA follows: TGTGCCAGCAGTCCGGACAGGGTGGCCTACGAGCAGTACTTC.

The chain links TRBV18 to TRBJ2-1; 14 bases are shared with TRBD2. The junction had 13 bases not matched to a gene; V was cut back by 5 bases and J by 7 bases. The length of the CDR3 is 18 residues. Germline loops: CDR1 KGHSH, CDR2 LQKENI. The CDR3 spells CASSTGTSGRNGPNEQFF. In nucleotides, the CDR3 is TGTGCCAGCTCAACCGGGACTAGCGGGAGAAACGGCCCGAATGAGCAGTTCTTC.

This clone came up a few times. This chain connects TRBV30 to TRBJ1-4; TRBD1 matches 8 bases. Germline assignment: CDR1 GTSNPN and CDR2 SVGIG (reference sequence). The length of the CDR3 is 15 residues. The junction had 10 bases not matched to a gene; V was cut back by 3 bases and J by 7 bases. The chain's CDR3 is CAWSEIGQGFEKLFF. The CDR3 nucleotides read TGTGCCTGGAGCGAAATAGGACAGGGTTTTGAAAAACTGTTTTTT. The entire variable domain, with the rest obtained from reference TRBV30 and TRBJ1-4, is as follows: SQTIHQWPATLVQPVGSPLSLECTVEGTSNPNLYWYRQAAGRGLQLLFYSVGIGQISSEVPQNLSASRPQDRQFILSSKKLLLSDSGFYLCAWSEIGQGFEKLFFGSGTQLSVL.

This clone has more than one count but fewer than ten. J is TRBJ2-4 and V is TRBV21-1. TRBV21-1 is given as a pseudogene. The CDR3 extends over 14 amino acids. CDR3 coding DNA: TGTGCCGACGATCCGGGCCTCCGGAGAAACATTCAGTACTTC. Translating gives CADDPGLRRNIQYF.

The chain carries TRBV6-1 and TRBJ2-3; 8 bases fit TRBD1. The V and J ends lost 5 bases and 0 bases, in that order; junction bases with no gene match: 4. CDR1 is MNHNS and CDR2 is SASEGT in the germline V gene. This CDR3 comprises 15 residues. The CDR3 loop is CASSQTGASTDTQYF. For the CDR3, the DNA is TGTGCCAGCAGTCAGACAGGGGCTAGCACAGATACGCAGTATTTT.

This chain uses TRBV15 with TRBJ1-2, with unresolved D. V lost 1 base and J lost 6, with 12 bases in between. The length of the CDR3 is 14 residues. Germline V lookup: CDR1 LNHNV, CDR2 YYDKDF (reference sequence). The CDR3 spells CATSRVLGLDGYTF. The CDR3 DNA is TGTGCCACCAGCAGAGTCCTGGGCTTGGATGGCTACACCTTC.

The chain uses TRBV7-2 and TRBJ2-7; 7 bases are shared with TRBD1. Germline loops: CDR1 SGHTA, CDR2 FQGNSA. V shed 5 bases and J 2 bases; nucleotides not matched to a gene: 0. This CDR3 contains 12 residues. CDR3 nucleotides: TGTGCCAGCAGCACAGGGGCCTACGAGCAGTACTTC. It translates to CASSTGAYEQYF.

CDR3 in amino acids: CASSQVIAYNEQFF. The CDR3 DNA is TGCGCCAGCAGCCAAGTTATAGCGTACAATGAGCAGTTCTTC. This sequence joins TRBV4-3 and TRBJ2-1, with D perhaps TRBD2 (5 bases). Germline V gene sequence: CDR1 LGHNA, CDR2 YSLEER. V was clipped by 1 base and J by 4 bases, with 8 bases between them. The CDR3 is 14 residues long.

The rearrangement links TRBV2 to TRBJ2-3; 11 bases agree with TRBD1. The germline V gene encodes CDR1 SNHLY and CDR2 FYNNEI. This CDR3 contains 16 residues. The junction had 10 bases not matched to a gene; V was cut back by 5 bases and J by 6 bases. The CDR3 sequence: CASSTGTGGFRDTQYF. The CDR3 DNA sequence: TGTGCCAGCAGTACCGGGACAGGGGGATTTAGGGATACGCAGTATTTT.

The chain joins TRBV19 to TRBJ2-2; D is ambiguous. The ends were cut back, 7 bases at V and 1 base at J, with 7 bases in the middle. The CDR3 extends over 13 amino acids. CDR1 LNHDA and CDR2 SQIVND come from the germline V gene (reference sequence). As DNA, the CDR3 is TGTGCCAGTAAAGGAGAGAACACCGGGGAGCTGTTTTTT. Amino acids: CASKGENTGELFF.

The chain links TRBV21-1 to TRBJ2-3; TRBD1, as called in the table, went unchecked against the DNA. TRBV21-1 is deemed a pseudogene. This CDR3 spans 18 amino acids. For the CDR3, the DNA is TGTGCCAGCAGCAAAGCTCCTCCGGGACACGTATTGGCAGATACGCAGTATTTT. It is translated as CASSKAPPGHVLADTQYF.

This clone showed up just once. V gene TRBV5-5 combines with J gene TRBJ2-7, with a tentative D call TRBD1 (6 bases). This CDR3 contains 17 residues. V was cut by 4 bases and J by 2 bases, with 22 bases left in between. Germline assignment: CDR1 SGHKS and CDR2 YYEKEE (reference sequence). CDR3 sequence: CASSNRRTVQVPYEQYF. The CDR3 bases are TGTGCCAGCAGCAACCGGCGGACAGTCCAGGTCCCCTACGAGCAGTACTTC.

The genes are TRBV7-3 and TRBJ2-3; 7 bases align to TRBD2. Germline V lookup: CDR1 SGHTA, CDR2 FQGTGA. V trimming: 5 bases; J trimming: 6 bases; junction bases outside the gene matches: 8. The CDR3 contains 14 residues. DNA of the CDR3: TGTGCCAGCAGCCCCGGACTAGAGAGTGATACGCAGTATTTT. Translated: CASSPGLESDTQYF.

The chain uses TRBV28 and TRBJ2-5; perhaps TRBD1 as D (5 bases). The last part of the DNA fits TRBJ2-7 better; the J call may be wrong. The CDR3 has 14 residues. Germline assignment: CDR1 MDHEN and CDR2 SYDVKM. The CDR3 spells CASARQLLSYEQYF. DNA for the CDR3: TGTGCCAGCGCCCGACAGCTATTATCCTACGAGCAGTACTTC.

The chain is built from TRBV18 and TRBJ2-1; no clear D. This CDR3 has 14 residues. V shed 1 base and J shed 7 bases, with 11 bases lying between them. Looked up from germline, CDR1 is KGHSH and CDR2 is LQKENI. The CDR3 sequence: CASSPQASTNEQFF. As DNA, the CDR3 is TGTGCCAGCTCACCACAGGCCAGCACTAATGAGCAGTTCTTC.

The chain carries TRBV28 and TRBJ2-5, with 11 bases aligning to TRBD2. The J call may be faulty, since TRBJ2-7 better matches the DNA end. Germline assignment: CDR1 MDHEN and CDR2 SYDVKM. There are 14 residues in the CDR3. The CDR3 here is CATHLAGGPHEQYF. The CDR3 DNA is TGTGCCACTCACTTAGCGGGAGGGCCCCACGAGCAGTACTTC.

This clone has just a few counts. This chain links TRBV2 with TRBJ2-5; a possible D gene is TRBD2 (6 bases). This CDR3 comprises 13 residues. V was shortened by 6 bases and J by 13 bases, with 21 bases between the two germline ends. The germline V gene has CDR1 SNHLY and CDR2 FYNNEI. CDR3 nucleotide sequence: TGTGCCAGCAGACTCCTCCCGGAGGGGCCCGTGTACTTC. Protein: CASRLLPEGPVYF. Combining the CDR3 with reference TRBV2 and TRBJ2-5 gives the whole variable domain EPEVTQTPSHQVTQMGQEVILRCVPISNHLYFYWYRQILGQKVEFLVSFYNNEISEKSEIFDDQFSVERPDGSNFTLKIRSTKLEDSAMYFCASRLLPEGPVYFGPGTRLLVL.

The rearrangement uses TRBV29-1 and TRBJ2-2, with 8 bases that match TRBD1. Germline V gene data show CDR1 as SQVTM and CDR2 as ANQGSEA. This CDR3 is built from 12 residues. V shed 7 bases, J shed 3 bases, and the junction held 1 base outside the gene matches. In DNA form, the CDR3 reads TGCAGCGCGGACAGGGACACCGGGGAGCTGTTTTTT. It translates to CSADRDTGELFF.

The J gene is TRBJ2-5, the V gene TRBV19; D not resolved. This CDR3 contains 14 residues. In germline, CDR1 is LNHDA, CDR2 SQIVND (reference sequence). Deletions cut 5 bases from V and 4 bases from J, with 14 bases between. The CDR3 DNA sequence: TGTGCCAGTAGTTCCGATTCCTCGGGAGAGACCCAGTACTTC. Protein sequence: CASSSDSSGETQYF.

The chain uses TRBV5-4 and TRBJ1-2; unclear D gene. Deletions cut 2 bases from V and 8 bases from J, with 13 bases between. There are 13 residues in the CDR3. CDR1 is SGHNT, CDR2 YYREEE, per germline (reference sequence). This CDR3 is CASSFGNSGGYTF. The CDR3 nucleotides read TGTGCCAGCAGCTTTGGGAATTCGGGCGGCTACACCTTC.

The gene calls are TRBV18 and TRBJ2-7; 12 bases are shared with TRBD1. The V segment lost 3 bases and the J segment 4 bases; nucleotides outside the gene matches: 7. The V gene's germline CDR1 is KGHSH and CDR2 LQKENI. This CDR3 region has 16 residues. Written as DNA, the CDR3 is TGTGCCAGCTCACCGCCCGGGACAGGGGGCATTTACGAGCAGTACTTC. It yields the protein CASSPPGTGGIYEQYF.

The V and J genes are TRBV5-1 and TRBJ2-1; D unclear. Trimming took 5 bases from V and 4 from J, leaving 10 bases between them. Germline V gene data show CDR1 as SGHRS and CDR2 as YFSETQ. The CDR3 length is 13 residues. The CDR3 spells CASRGDPYNEQFF. The DNA for the CDR3 is TGCGCCAGCAGGGGTGACCCATACAATGAGCAGTTCTTC.

The chain couples TRBV5-1 to TRBJ2-3; unclear D gene. Germline assignment: CDR1 SGHRS and CDR2 YFSETQ. The CDR3 runs to 12 residues. V lost 5 bases and J lost 8, with 12 bases in between. CDR3 DNA: TGCGCCAGCAGTCCAGACGTGGGTACGCAGTATTTT. Translation gives CASSPDVGTQYF.